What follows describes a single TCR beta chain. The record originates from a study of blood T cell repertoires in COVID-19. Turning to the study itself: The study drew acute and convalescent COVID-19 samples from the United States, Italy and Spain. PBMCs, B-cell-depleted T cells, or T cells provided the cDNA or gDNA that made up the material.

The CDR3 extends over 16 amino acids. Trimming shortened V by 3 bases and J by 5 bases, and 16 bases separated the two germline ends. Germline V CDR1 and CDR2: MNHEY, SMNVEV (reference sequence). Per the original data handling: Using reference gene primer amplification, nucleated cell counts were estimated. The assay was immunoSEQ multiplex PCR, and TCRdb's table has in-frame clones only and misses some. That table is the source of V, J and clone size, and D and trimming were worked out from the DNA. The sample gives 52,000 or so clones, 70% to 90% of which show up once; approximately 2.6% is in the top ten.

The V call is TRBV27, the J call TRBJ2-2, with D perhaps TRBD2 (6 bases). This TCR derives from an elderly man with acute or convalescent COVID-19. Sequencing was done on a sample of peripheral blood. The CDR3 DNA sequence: TGTGCCAGCAGTTTCAGGTACAGACGGGGGACCGGGGAGCTGTTTTTT. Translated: CASSFRYRRGTGELFF.